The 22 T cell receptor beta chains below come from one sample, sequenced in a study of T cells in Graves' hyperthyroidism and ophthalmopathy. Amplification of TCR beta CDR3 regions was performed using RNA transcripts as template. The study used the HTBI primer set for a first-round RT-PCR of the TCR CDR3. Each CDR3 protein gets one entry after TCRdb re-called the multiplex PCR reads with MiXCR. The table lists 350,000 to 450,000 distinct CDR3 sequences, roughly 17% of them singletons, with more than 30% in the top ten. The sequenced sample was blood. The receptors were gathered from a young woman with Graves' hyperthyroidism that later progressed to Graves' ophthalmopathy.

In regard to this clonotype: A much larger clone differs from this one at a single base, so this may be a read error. In DNA, the CDR3 is TGTGCCAGCCCCCCCGGGACTTACACTGAAGCTTTCTTT. This gives the protein CASPPGTYTEAFF. V and J are TRBV6-2 or TRBV6-3 and TRBJ1-1, with D maybe TRBD1 (5 bases). CDR3 length equals 13 residues. Germline values: CDR1 MNHEY, CDR2 SVGEGT. Trimming cost V 8 bases and J 3 bases, with 13 bases left between them.

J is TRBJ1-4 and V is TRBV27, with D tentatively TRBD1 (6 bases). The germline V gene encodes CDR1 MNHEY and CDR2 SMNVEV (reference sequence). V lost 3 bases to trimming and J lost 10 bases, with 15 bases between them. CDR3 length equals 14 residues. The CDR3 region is CASSFSRGLGKLFF. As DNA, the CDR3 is TGTGCCAGCAGTTTCTCCAGGGGACTCGGAAAACTGTTTTTT.

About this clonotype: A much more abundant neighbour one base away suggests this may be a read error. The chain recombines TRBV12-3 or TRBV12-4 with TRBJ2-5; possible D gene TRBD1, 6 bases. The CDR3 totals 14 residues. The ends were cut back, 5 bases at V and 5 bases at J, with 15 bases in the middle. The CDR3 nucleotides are TGTGCCAGCAGTCAAGCAGGGGTCTCGGAGACCCAGTACTTC. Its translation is CASSQAGVSETQYF.

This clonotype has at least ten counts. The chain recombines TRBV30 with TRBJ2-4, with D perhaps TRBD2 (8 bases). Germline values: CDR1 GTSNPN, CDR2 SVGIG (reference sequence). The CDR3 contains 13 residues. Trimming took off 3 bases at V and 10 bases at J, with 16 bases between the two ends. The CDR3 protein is CAWSRGGTAIQYF. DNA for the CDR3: TGTGCCTGGAGCCGGGGGGGGACAGCGATTCAGTACTTC.

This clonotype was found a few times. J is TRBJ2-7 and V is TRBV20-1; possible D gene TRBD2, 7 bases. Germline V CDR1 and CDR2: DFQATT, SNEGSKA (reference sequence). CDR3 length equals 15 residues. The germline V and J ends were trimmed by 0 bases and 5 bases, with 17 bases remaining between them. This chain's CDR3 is CSARDGGGGDHEQYF. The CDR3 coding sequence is TGCAGTGCTAGAGATGGGGGCGGGGGAGACCACGAGCAGTACTTC.

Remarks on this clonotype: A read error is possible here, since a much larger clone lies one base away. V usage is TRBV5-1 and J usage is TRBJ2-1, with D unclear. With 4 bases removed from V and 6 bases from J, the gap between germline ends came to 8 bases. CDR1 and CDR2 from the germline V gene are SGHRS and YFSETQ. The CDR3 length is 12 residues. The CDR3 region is CASSPNSNEQFF. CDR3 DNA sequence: TGCGCCAGCAGCCCGAATTCCAATGAGCAGTTCTTC. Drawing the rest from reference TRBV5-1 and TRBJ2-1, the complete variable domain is KAGVTQTPRYLIKTRGQQVTLSCSPISGHRSVSWYQQTPGQGLQFLFEYFSETQRNKGNFPGRFSGRQFSNSRSEMNVSTLELGDSALYLCASSPNSNEQFFGPGTRLTVL.

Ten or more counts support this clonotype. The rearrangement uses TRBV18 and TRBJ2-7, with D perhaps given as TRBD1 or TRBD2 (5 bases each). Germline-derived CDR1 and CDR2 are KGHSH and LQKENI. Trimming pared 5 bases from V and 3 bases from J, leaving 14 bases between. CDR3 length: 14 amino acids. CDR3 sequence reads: CASSAGTDRYEQYF. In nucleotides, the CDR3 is TGTGCCAGCTCAGCCGGGACCGACCGCTACGAGCAGTACTTC.

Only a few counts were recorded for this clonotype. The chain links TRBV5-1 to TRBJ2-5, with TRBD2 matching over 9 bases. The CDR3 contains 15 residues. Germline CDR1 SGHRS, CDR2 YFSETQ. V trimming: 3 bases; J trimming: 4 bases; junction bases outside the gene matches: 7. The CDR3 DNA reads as TGCGCCAGCAGCTCATCTAGCGGGACCGGAGAGACCCAGTACTTC. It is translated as CASSSSSGTGETQYF.

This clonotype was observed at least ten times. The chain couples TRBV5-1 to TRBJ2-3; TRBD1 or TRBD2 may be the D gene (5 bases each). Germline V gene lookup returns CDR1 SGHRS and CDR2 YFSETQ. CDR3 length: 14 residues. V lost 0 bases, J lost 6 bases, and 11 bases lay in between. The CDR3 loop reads CASSLVGDGDTQYF. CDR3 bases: TGCGCCAGCAGCTTGGTCGGGGACGGGGATACGCAGTATTTT.

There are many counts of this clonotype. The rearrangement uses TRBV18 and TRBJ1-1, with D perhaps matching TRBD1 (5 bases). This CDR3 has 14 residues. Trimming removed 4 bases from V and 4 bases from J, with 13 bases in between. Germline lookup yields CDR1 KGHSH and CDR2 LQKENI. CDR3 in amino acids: CASSQRTRGTEAFF. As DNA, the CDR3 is TGTGCCAGCTCACAAAGGACAAGGGGCACTGAAGCTTTCTTT.

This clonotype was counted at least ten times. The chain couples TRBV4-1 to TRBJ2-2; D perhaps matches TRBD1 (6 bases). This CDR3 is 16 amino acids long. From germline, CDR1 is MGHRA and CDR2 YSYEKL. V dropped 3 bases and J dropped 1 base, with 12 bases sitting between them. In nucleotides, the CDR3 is TGCGCCAGCAGCCAGGACAGAAACAAGAACACCGGGGAGCTGTTTTTT. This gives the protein CASSQDRNKNTGELFF.

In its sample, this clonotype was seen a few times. CDR3 DNA sequence: TGTGCCATCAGTCCCCCTATGGGGGGCAACACTGAAGCTTTCTTT. Amino acid sequence: CAISPPMGGNTEAFF. This rearrangement joins TRBV10-3 to TRBJ1-1; tentatively, D is TRBD1 (6 bases). CDR3 size: 15 residues. CDR1 and CDR2 from the germline V gene are ENHRY and SYGVKD. V shed 5 bases and J shed 2 bases, with 15 bases lying between them.

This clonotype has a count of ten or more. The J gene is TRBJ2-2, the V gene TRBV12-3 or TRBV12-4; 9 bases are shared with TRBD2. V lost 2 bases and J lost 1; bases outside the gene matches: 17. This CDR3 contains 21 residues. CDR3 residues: CASSLFRVGLAGRVNTGELFF. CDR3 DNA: TGTGCCAGCAGTTTATTTCGGGTGGGGCTAGCGGGGCGCGTGAACACCGGGGAGCTGTTTTTT.

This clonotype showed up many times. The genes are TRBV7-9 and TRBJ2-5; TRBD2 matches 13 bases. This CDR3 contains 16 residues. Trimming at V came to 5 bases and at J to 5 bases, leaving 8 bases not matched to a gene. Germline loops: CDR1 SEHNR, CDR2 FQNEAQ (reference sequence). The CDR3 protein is CASSPRTSGSPETQYF. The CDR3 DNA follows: TGTGCCAGCAGCCCACGGACTAGCGGGAGTCCGGAGACCCAGTACTTC.

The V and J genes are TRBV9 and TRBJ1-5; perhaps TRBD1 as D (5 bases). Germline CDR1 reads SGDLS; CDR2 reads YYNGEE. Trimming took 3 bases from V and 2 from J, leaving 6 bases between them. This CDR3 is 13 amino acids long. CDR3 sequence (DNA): TGTGCCAGCAGCGGGGACGGCAATCAGCCCCAGCATTTT. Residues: CASSGDGNQPQHF.

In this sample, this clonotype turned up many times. This CDR3 reads CASSPGKGNTEAFF. CDR3 nucleotide sequence: TGTGCCAGCAGTCCAGGGAAGGGCAACACTGAAGCTTTCTTT. V is TRBV6-1 and J is TRBJ1-1; weak D call: TRBD1 (5 bases). CDR3 size: 14 residues. The ends were cut back, 5 bases at V and 2 bases at J, with 12 bases in the middle. CDR1 MNHNS and CDR2 SASEGT come from the germline V gene.

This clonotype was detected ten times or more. This chain's CDR3 is CASIGTPQETQYF. The CDR3 coding sequence is TGTGCCAGCATAGGGACACCTCAAGAGACCCAGTACTTC. The V call is TRBV2, the J call TRBJ2-5; tentative D call: TRBD1 (6 bases). The CDR3 has 13 amino acids. V dropped 7 bases and J dropped 2 bases, with 11 bases sitting between them. Germline CDR1 SNHLY, CDR2 FYNNEI.

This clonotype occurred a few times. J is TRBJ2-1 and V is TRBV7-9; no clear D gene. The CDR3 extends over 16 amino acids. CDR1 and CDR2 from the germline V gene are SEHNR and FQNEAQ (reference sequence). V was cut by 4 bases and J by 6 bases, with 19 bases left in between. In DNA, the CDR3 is TGTGCCAGCAGCTCAGTCAGGCTAGAGTTCTTCAATGAGCAGTTCTTC. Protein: CASSSVRLEFFNEQFF.

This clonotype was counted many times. As DNA, the CDR3 is TGTGCCAGCAGCTGGGAGGGTCGCTATGGCTACACCTTC. Translation: CASSWEGRYGYTF. The chain employs TRBV7-9 and TRBJ1-2, with D unclear. CDR3 size: 13 residues. Trimming took off 4 bases at V and 4 bases at J, with 10 bases between the two ends. Germline V gene data show CDR1 as SEHNR and CDR2 as FQNEAQ (reference sequence).

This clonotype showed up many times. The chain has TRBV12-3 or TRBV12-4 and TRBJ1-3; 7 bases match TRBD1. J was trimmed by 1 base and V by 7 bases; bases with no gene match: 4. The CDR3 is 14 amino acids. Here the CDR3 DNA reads TGTGCCAGCAAGCCGACAGGGTCTGGAAACACCATATATTTT. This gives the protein CASKPTGSGNTIYF.

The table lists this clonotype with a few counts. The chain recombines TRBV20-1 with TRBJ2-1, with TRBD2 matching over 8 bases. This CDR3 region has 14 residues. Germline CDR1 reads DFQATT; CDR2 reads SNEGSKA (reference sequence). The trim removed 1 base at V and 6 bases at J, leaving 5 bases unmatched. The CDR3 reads CSARVWREVNEQFF. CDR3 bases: TGCAGTGCTAGAGTCTGGCGGGAGGTCAATGAGCAGTTCTTC.

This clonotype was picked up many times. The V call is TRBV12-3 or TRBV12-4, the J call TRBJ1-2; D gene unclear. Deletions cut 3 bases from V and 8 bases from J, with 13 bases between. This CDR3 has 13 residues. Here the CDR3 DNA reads TGTGCCAGCAGTTTGCTCGGAGATAGGGGCTACACCTTC. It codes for CASSLLGDRGYTF.